This T cell receptor (beta chain) was documented in a study of blood T cell repertoires in COVID-19. Germline CDR1 MNHNY, CDR2 SVGAGI (reference sequence). Trimming removed 2 bases from V and 0 bases from J, with 14 bases in between. The CDR3 sequence is 16 residues long. The table lists this clone with many counts. Sequencing was performed with immunoSEQ multiplex PCR; in TCRdb, only in-frame clones are kept and a portion is missing. Here the sample spans 100,000 to 150,000 clones, around 80% being singletons. The sequencing sample was made of peripheral blood. The clonotype comes from a man in his thirties or forties with COVID-19, enrolled during active disease. The chain carries TRBV6-6 and TRBJ2-7; a weak D match, TRBD2 (5 bases). This CDR3 is CASSYVRDALSYEQYF. In DNA form, the CDR3 reads TGTGCCAGCAGTTACGTCCGGGATGCACTCTCCTACGAGCAGTACTTC.